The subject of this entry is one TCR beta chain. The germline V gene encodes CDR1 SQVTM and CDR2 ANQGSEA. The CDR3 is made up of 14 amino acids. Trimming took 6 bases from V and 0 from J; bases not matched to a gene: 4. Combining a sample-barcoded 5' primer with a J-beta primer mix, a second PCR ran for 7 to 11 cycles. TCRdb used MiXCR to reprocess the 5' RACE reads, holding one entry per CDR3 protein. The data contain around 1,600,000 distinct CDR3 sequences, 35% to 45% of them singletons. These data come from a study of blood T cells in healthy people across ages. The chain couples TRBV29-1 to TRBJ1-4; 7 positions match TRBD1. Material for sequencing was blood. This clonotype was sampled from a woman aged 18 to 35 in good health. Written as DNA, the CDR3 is TGCAGCGTCTACAGGGGCTCAACTAATGAAAAACTGTTTTTT. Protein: CSVYRGSTNEKLFF.